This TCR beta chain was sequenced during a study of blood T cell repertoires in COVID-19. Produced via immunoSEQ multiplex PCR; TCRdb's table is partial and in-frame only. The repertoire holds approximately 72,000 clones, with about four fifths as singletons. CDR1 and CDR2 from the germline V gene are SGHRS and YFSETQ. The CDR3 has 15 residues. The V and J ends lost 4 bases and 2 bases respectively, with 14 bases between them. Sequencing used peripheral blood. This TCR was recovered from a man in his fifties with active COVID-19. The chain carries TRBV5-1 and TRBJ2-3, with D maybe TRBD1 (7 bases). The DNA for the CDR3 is TGCGCCAGCAGCGCGGGACAGATTATCACAGATACGCAGTATTTT. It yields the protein CASSAGQIITDTQYF.